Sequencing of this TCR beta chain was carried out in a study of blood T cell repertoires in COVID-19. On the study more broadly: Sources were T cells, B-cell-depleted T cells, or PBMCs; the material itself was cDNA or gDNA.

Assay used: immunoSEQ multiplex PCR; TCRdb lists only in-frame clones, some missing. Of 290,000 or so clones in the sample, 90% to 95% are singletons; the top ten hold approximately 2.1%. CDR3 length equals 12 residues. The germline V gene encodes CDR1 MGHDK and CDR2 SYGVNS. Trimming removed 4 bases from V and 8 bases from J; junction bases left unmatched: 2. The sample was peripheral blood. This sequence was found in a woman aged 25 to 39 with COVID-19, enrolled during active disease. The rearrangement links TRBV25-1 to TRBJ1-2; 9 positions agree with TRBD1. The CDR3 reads CASSATGGGYTF. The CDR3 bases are TGTGCCAGCAGTGCCACAGGGGGCGGCTACACCTTC.